These 25 T cell receptor beta chains were sequenced from one sample in a study of persistence of HIV-infected CD4 T cells. Their antigens remain unidentified. Overlapping HIV-1 Gag 15-mer peptides at roughly 1 ug per peptide per mL were used. CD40L-negative CD69-negative CD45RO-high memory CD4+ T cells were sorted as populations depleted of antigen-responding cells. This was the immunoSEQ version 4 assay in survey mode. Using immunoSEQ multiplex PCR, the repertoire was profiled, and TCRdb retains in-frame clones only, with some absent. The sample yields tens of thousands of clones, 70% to 80% seen once. Specimen: CD4+ T cells sorted from PBMCs after approximately 20-hour stimulation, collected from a patient who received antiretroviral therapy. Receptors originate from an adult man with HIV who was CMV-seropositive.

The rearrangement links TRBV10-3 to TRBJ1-1; a weak D match, TRBD1 (5 bases). Germline values: CDR1 ENHRY, CDR2 SYGVKD. This CDR3 has 14 residues. Trimming cost V 0 bases and J 5 bases, with 10 bases left between them. The CDR3 is CAISESGGKTEAFF. The CDR3 nucleotides read TGTGCCATCAGTGAGTCGGGGGGTAAGACTGAAGCTTTCTTT.

The V call is TRBV4-2, the J call TRBJ1-2; D is ambiguous. The CDR3 covers 15 residues. The germline V gene has CDR1 LGHNA and CDR2 YNFKEQ. V was clipped by 0 bases and J by 3 bases, with 11 bases between them. CDR3 sequence: CASSQDRQADYGYTF. CDR3 nucleotide sequence: TGTGCCAGCAGCCAAGATCGGCAGGCTGACTATGGCTACACCTTC.

This clone was observed at least ten times. V usage is TRBV15 and J usage is TRBJ2-1, with D hard to call. The CDR3 has 13 amino acids. Germline V gene data show CDR1 as LNHNV and CDR2 as YYDKDF (reference sequence). The V end lost 0 bases, the J end lost 10 bases, and 10 bases lay between the germline ends. Here the CDR3 reads CATSRDYSGEQFF. CDR3 coding DNA: TGTGCCACCAGCAGAGATTACAGTGGCGAGCAGTTCTTC.

The rearrangement links TRBV19 to TRBJ1-4; D gene unclear. V lost 2 bases and J 8 bases, leaving 9 bases between the germline ends. The CDR3 spans 13 residues. Germline values: CDR1 LNHDA, CDR2 SQIVND (reference sequence). CDR3 sequence reads: CASSIIIREKLFF. CDR3 in DNA: TGTGCCAGTAGTATAATAATTCGCGAAAAACTGTTTTTT.

The chain is built from TRBV3-1 (or the pseudogene TRBV3-2) and TRBJ1-3; D is uncertain. The CDR3 has 16 amino acids. The ends were cut back, 3 bases at V and 0 bases at J, with 12 bases in the middle. From germline, CDR1 is LGHDT and CDR2 YNNKEL (reference sequence). The CDR3 loop is CASSHKTLSSGNTIYF. CDR3 DNA: TGTGCCAGCAGCCATAAGACGCTTAGCTCTGGAAACACCATATATTTT.

V usage is TRBV20-1 and J usage is TRBJ2-7; D is unresolved. This CDR3 has 10 residues. The V end lost 3 bases, the J end lost 4 bases, and 4 bases lay between the germline ends. Germline V gives CDR1 DFQATT, CDR2 SNEGSKA (reference sequence). CDR3 protein: CSARRYEQYF. CDR3 in DNA: TGCAGTGCTAGGAGATACGAGCAGTACTTC.

This chain links TRBV6-1 with TRBJ1-2; TRBD1 matches 8 bases. In germline, CDR1 is MNHNS, CDR2 SASEGT. The CDR3 is 15 residues long. After removal of 2 bases from V and 4 bases from J, the junction contained 6 bases not matched to a gene. The CDR3 nucleotides are TGTGCCAGCAGTGAACAGGGGGCTCCCCTCTATGGCTACACCTTC. Translated, it gives CASSEQGAPLYGYTF.

The chain carries TRBV2 and TRBJ1-1; D is uncertain. V was shortened by 6 bases and J by 2 bases, with 10 bases between the two germline ends. The CDR3 runs 13 residues. Germline assignment: CDR1 SNHLY and CDR2 FYNNEI. The CDR3 nucleotides read TGTGCCAGCAGCAAGGCTTCCAACACTGAAGCTTTCTTT. Translation: CASSKASNTEAFF.

The V and J genes are TRBV7-9 and TRBJ1-2, with D uncertain. CDR3 length: 16 residues. Germline V gene lookup returns CDR1 SEHNR and CDR2 FQNEAQ (reference sequence). V dropped 7 bases and J dropped 1 base, with 19 bases sitting between them. The CDR3 region has the DNA TGTGCCAGCAAGCTTAGCGGCGGAAACCATAACTATGGCTACACCTTC. Protein product: CASKLSGGNHNYGYTF.

The rearrangement joins TRBV7-9 to TRBJ2-7, with D perhaps matching TRBD2 (7 bases). The CDR3 is 15 residues long. V lost 0 bases, J lost 4 bases, and 13 bases lay in between. Germline V gene sequence: CDR1 SEHNR, CDR2 FQNEAQ (reference sequence). The CDR3 nucleotides are TGTGCCAGCAGCTTAGCGGCCGGGGGGACATACGAGCAGTACTTC. Translating it yields CASSLAAGGTYEQYF.

This chain connects TRBV4-2 to TRBJ2-1, with a possible D match to TRBD1 (6 bases). Germline lookup yields CDR1 LGHNA and CDR2 YNFKEQ. The CDR3 extends over 16 amino acids. The V and J ends lost 3 bases and 0 bases respectively, with 12 bases between them. Written as DNA, the CDR3 is TGTGCCAGCAGCCAGTCTGACAGGAGCTCCTACAATGAGCAGTTCTTC. Residues: CASSQSDRSSYNEQFF.

The chain couples TRBV19 to TRBJ1-2, with D tentatively TRBD1 (6 bases). Germline V gene sequence: CDR1 LNHDA, CDR2 SQIVND (reference sequence). The V end lost 1 base, the J end lost 4 bases, and 10 bases lay between the germline ends. The CDR3 consists of 14 residues. In nucleotides, the CDR3 is TGTGCCAGTAGTATAGTTACAGGGACCTATGGCTACACCTTC. Protein: CASSIVTGTYGYTF. Using reference TRBV19 and TRBJ1-2 for the parts outside the CDR3, the full variable domain is DGGITQSPKYLFRKEGQNVTLSCEQNLNHDAMYWYRQDPGQGLRLIYYSQIVNDFQKGDIAEGYSVSREKKESFPLTVTSAQKNPTAFYLCASSIVTGTYGYTFGSGTRLTVV.

The chain combines TRBV5-5 with TRBJ1-6, with D uncertain. Germline assignment: CDR1 SGHKS and CDR2 YYEKEE (reference sequence). The V end lost 4 bases, the J end lost 4 bases, and 12 bases lay between the germline ends. The CDR3 is 15 residues long. CDR3: CASSVPNGYNSPLHF. The CDR3 coding sequence is TGTGCCAGCAGCGTGCCCAACGGGTATAATTCACCCCTCCACTTT.

The rearrangement links TRBV5-1 to TRBJ1-1; 8 nucleotides match TRBD1. CDR1 SGHRS and CDR2 YFSETQ come from the germline V gene. The CDR3 is 15 amino acids. With 5 bases clipped from V and 3 bases from J, the junction kept 9 bases outside the gene matches. Here the CDR3 reads CASSVQGQGYTEAFF. DNA of the CDR3: TGCGCCAGCAGTGTTCAAGGACAGGGATACACTGAAGCTTTCTTT.

CDR3 sequence (DNA): TGTGCCTGGAGTGTATCCGGGACAGGCTTCTACGAGCAGTACTTC. This encodes CAWSVSGTGFYEQYF. The chain uses TRBV30 and TRBJ2-7, with 8 bases that match TRBD1. V dropped 0 bases and J dropped 3; count of bases not matched to a gene: 7. Germline V gene lookup returns CDR1 GTSNPN and CDR2 SVGIG (reference sequence). The CDR3 length is 15 residues.

This rearrangement joins TRBV7-8 to TRBJ2-2; tentatively, D is TRBD1 (5 bases). The CDR3 has 17 residues. CDR1 is SGHVS and CDR2 is FQNEAQ in the germline V gene. V was pared by 0 bases and J by 1 base, with 12 bases between. DNA for the CDR3: TGTGCCAGCAGCTTAGCTCGCGGCCAGGGGAACACCGGGGAGCTGTTTTTT. It translates to CASSLARGQGNTGELFF. Full variable domain (outside the CDR3, taken from reference TRBV7-8 and TRBJ2-2): GAGVSQSPRYKVAKRGQDVALRCDPISGHVSLFWYQQALGQGPEFLTYFQNEAQLDKSGLPSDRFFAERPEGSVSTLKIQRTQQEDSAVYLCASSLARGQGNTGELFFGEGSRLTVL.

V gene TRBV2 combines with J gene TRBJ1-4, with D hard to call. V gave up 7 bases and J gave up 5 bases, with 11 bases separating them. CDR3 length: 13 amino acids. Germline loops: CDR1 SNHLY, CDR2 FYNNEI. The CDR3 DNA is TGTGCCAGCATCGACTCCGCGAATGAAAAACTGTTTTTT. Residues: CASIDSANEKLFF.

This clone was counted between two and nine times. The rearrangement joins TRBV11-2 to TRBJ2-5; D may be TRBD1 (6 bases). Germline CDR1 SGHAT, CDR2 FQNNGV. This CDR3 is 15 amino acids long. Trimming stripped 5 bases from V and 3 bases from J, with 16 bases between. In DNA, the CDR3 is TGTGCCAGCAGCCGTACCGGGACACCTGAAGAGACCCAGTACTTC. Protein product: CASSRTGTPEETQYF. The complete variable domain, with remaining parts taken from reference TRBV11-2 and TRBJ2-5, reads EAGVAQSPRYKIIEKRQSVAFWCNPISGHATLYWYQQILGQGPKLLIQFQNNGVVDDSQLPKDRFSAERLKGVDSTLKIQPAKLEDSAVYLCASSRTGTPEETQYFGPGTRLLVL.

This clone is labeled as medium-sized (0.01 to 0.1%). J is TRBJ2-2 and V is TRBV5-1; D possibly corresponds to TRBD2 (6 bases). V was clipped by 4 bases and J by 0 bases, with 16 bases between them. This CDR3 region has 17 residues. CDR1 SGHRS and CDR2 YFSETQ come from the germline V gene. CDR3: CASSLREGLSNTGELFF. The CDR3 coding sequence is TGCGCCAGCAGCCTGCGAGAGGGACTCTCGAACACCGGGGAGCTGTTTTTT.

This sequence joins TRBV7-2 and TRBJ2-7, with TRBD1 matching 7 bases. This CDR3 has 13 residues. CDR1 is SGHTA, CDR2 FQGNSA, per germline. The J segment lost 2 bases and the V segment lost 4 bases, leaving 2 bases of the junction unmatched. This CDR3 is CASSYRGTYEQYF. For the CDR3, the DNA is TGTGCCAGCAGCTACAGGGGAACCTACGAGCAGTACTTC.

J is TRBJ2-3 and V is TRBV4-3; 7 nucleotides line up with TRBD2. The CDR3 has 17 residues. Germline V gene lookup returns CDR1 LGHNA and CDR2 YSLEER. The trim removed 1 base at V and 6 bases at J, leaving 13 bases unmatched. The CDR3 loop is CASSQVPGRESADTQYF. The CDR3, as DNA: TGCGCCAGCAGCCAAGTCCCAGGGAGGGAGTCAGCCGATACGCAGTATTTT.

The rearrangement joins TRBV27 to TRBJ2-1; possibly TRBD1 or TRBD2 for D (6 bases each). V shed 5 bases and J shed 1 base, with 21 bases lying between them. This CDR3 has 18 residues. Looked up from germline, CDR1 is MNHEY and CDR2 is SMNVEV (reference sequence). The CDR3 DNA follows: TGTGCCAGCAGTCCTGGAGGGGGGCTTCCGAGGTCCTACAATGAGCAGTTCTTC. Encoded protein: CASSPGGGLPRSYNEQFF.

The genes are TRBV3-1 (or the pseudogene TRBV3-2) and TRBJ2-7, with 7 nucleotides matching TRBD1. CDR1 is LGHDT, CDR2 YNNKEL, per germline (reference sequence). J lost 3 bases, V lost 5 bases, and 4 bases had no gene match. The CDR3 covers 13 residues. CDR3 sequence: CASSDREGYEQYF. Written as DNA, the CDR3 is TGTGCCAGCAGCGACAGGGAAGGCTACGAGCAGTACTTC.

V and J are TRBV18 and TRBJ1-1, with D unresolved. CDR3 size: 12 residues. Trimming pared 6 bases from V and 10 bases from J, leaving 15 bases between. Germline V CDR1 and CDR2: KGHSH, LQKENI. The chain's CDR3 is CASSPNGEVAFF. CDR3 DNA: TGTGCCAGCTCCCCTAATGGGGAAGTAGCTTTCTTT.

The chain employs TRBV4-1 and TRBJ2-1, with 8 bases aligning to TRBD2. The CDR3 sequence is 15 residues long. Germline CDR1 MGHRA, CDR2 YSYEKL. V dropped 1 base and J dropped 8; count of bases not matched to a gene: 7. The CDR3, as DNA: TGCGCCAGCAGCCAAGTAGCGGGATCGGTCTATGAGCAGTTCTTC. Protein: CASSQVAGSVYEQFF.